Listed here are 20 T cell receptor beta chains from one sample, sequenced in a study of blood T cell repertoires in COVID-19. Method: immunoSEQ multiplex PCR; TCRdb's copy keeps in-frame clones and lacks some. The sample shows about 160,000 clones, about four fifths of them seen only once. Sequencing was done on a sample of peripheral blood. These receptors all come from a woman aged 60 to 75 with COVID-19, enrolled during active disease.

This chain links TRBV5-6 with TRBJ1-4, with D perhaps TRBD1 (5 bases). V lost 7 bases and J lost 7, with 14 bases in between. Per the germline V gene, CDR1 is SGHDT and CDR2 is YYEEEE. This CDR3 is 13 amino acids long. CDR3 region: CASSLLRGEKLFF. In DNA, the CDR3 is TGTGCCAGCTCTTTACTAAGGGGTGAAAAACTGTTTTTT.

The rearrangement joins TRBV7-3 to TRBJ2-3; 11 nucleotides agree with TRBD2. The CDR3 loop spans 16 amino acids. Per germline, CDR1 SGHTA and CDR2 FQGTGA. J lost 3 bases, V lost 5 bases, and 7 bases had no gene match. DNA for the CDR3: TGTGCCAGCAGCCCCGTAGCGGGAGGGCAGACAGATACGCAGTATTTT. Its protein product is CASSPVAGGQTDTQYF.

This sequence joins TRBV19 and TRBJ2-1; D unresolved. V was cut by 7 bases and J by 0 bases, with 16 bases left in between. CDR3 length equals 16 residues. CDR1 and CDR2 from the germline V gene are LNHDA and SQIVND (reference sequence). The CDR3 here is CASTLSVRVSYNEQFF. CDR3 bases: TGTGCCAGTACCCTCAGCGTCCGGGTCTCCTACAATGAGCAGTTCTTC.

The V gene is TRBV2, the J gene TRBJ2-5; weak D call: TRBD1 (6 bases). The CDR3 extends over 13 amino acids. V lost 6 bases and J lost 4, with 12 bases in between. Germline values: CDR1 SNHLY, CDR2 FYNNEI. The DNA of the CDR3 is TGTGCCAGCAGGTTGACAGGTCGAGAGACCCAGTACTTC. Amino acids: CASRLTGRETQYF.

V usage is TRBV21-1 and J usage is TRBJ2-1; TRBD1 reflects the table's D call only, with no check against the DNA. TRBV21-1 is shown as a pseudogene. There are 13 residues in the CDR3. The CDR3 region has the DNA TGTGCCAGCATCAAGGGACAGTACAATGAGCAGTTCTTC. Protein product: CASIKGQYNEQFF.

The rearrangement uses TRBV7-2 and TRBJ2-3, with D possibly matching TRBD1 (5 bases). The germline V gene encodes CDR1 SGHTA and CDR2 FQGNSA. The CDR3 covers 14 residues. The V end was cut by 1 base, the J end by 10 bases, with 15 bases between. CDR3 sequence reads: CASSLGQTRSAQYF. Written as DNA, the CDR3 is TGTGCCAGCAGCTTAGGACAGACTCGGTCGGCGCAGTATTTT.

In this sample, this clone turned up once. The chain uses TRBV3-1 (or the pseudogene TRBV3-2) and TRBJ2-1, with 14 positions matching TRBD2. V gave up 5 bases and J gave up 7 bases; unmatched junction bases: 7. The CDR3 loop spans 16 amino acids. Germline assignment: CDR1 LGHDT and CDR2 YNNKEL (reference sequence). The CDR3 DNA sequence: TGTGCCAGCAGCACCCGACTAGCGGGGGGGCTGAATGAGCAGTTCTTC. Its protein is CASSTRLAGGLNEQFF.

The chain employs TRBV6-2 or TRBV6-3 and TRBJ2-1, with D possibly matching TRBD1 (6 bases). The CDR3 is made up of 14 amino acids. Germline V gives CDR1 MNHEY, CDR2 SVGEGT. V was cut by 6 bases and J by 3 bases, with 12 bases left in between. In DNA form, the CDR3 reads TGTGCCAGCAGCCCCCGGGACATCTACAATGAGCAGTTCTTC. It is translated as CASSPRDIYNEQFF.

The chain has TRBV9 and TRBJ2-2, with a weak D call TRBD1 (6 bases). The CDR3 is 15 amino acids. Trimming took 0 bases from V and 4 from J, leaving 10 bases between them. Germline V gene sequence: CDR1 SGDLS, CDR2 YYNGEE. The DNA for the CDR3 is TGTGCCAGCAGCGTAGGTGGACAGAGCACCGGGGAGCTGTTTTTT. Protein sequence: CASSVGGQSTGELFF.

CDR3 sequence reads: CATSRVQGVFGTDTQYF. CDR3 nucleotide sequence: TGTGCCACCAGCAGGGTGCAGGGGGTCTTCGGCACAGATACGCAGTATTTT. This chain links TRBV15 with TRBJ2-3, with 7 bases identical to TRBD1. CDR1 LNHNV and CDR2 YYDKDF come from the germline V gene (reference sequence). V gave up 3 bases and J gave up 1 base; unmatched junction bases: 10. CDR3 size: 17 residues.

The CDR3 coding sequence is TGTGCCAGCAGCTTGCTAGCGGGGGGGCTCGGAACGGATACGCAGTATTTT. It is translated as CASSLLAGGLGTDTQYF. The rearrangement joins TRBV5-5 to TRBJ2-3; 12 positions match TRBD2. V lost 1 base and J lost 6; bases outside the gene matches: 9. Germline lookup yields CDR1 SGHKS and CDR2 YYEKEE (reference sequence). The CDR3 totals 17 residues. The full variable domain, completed using reference TRBV5-5 and TRBJ2-3, is DAGVTQSPTHLIKTRGQQVTLRCSPISGHKSVSWYQQVLGQGPQFIFQYYEKEERGRGNFPDRFSARQFPNYSSELNVNALLLGDSALYLCASSLLAGGLGTDTQYFGPGTRLTVL.

V and J are TRBV7-6 and TRBJ2-5, with 10 bases matching TRBD2. CDR3 size: 15 residues. Germline V gene sequence: CDR1 SGHVS, CDR2 FNYEAQ. The V gene end was trimmed by 2 bases and the J gene end by 4 bases; junction bases not matched to a gene: 4. The DNA of the CDR3 is TGTGCCAGCAGCTTATCTCGACTAGCGGGAGAGACCCAGTACTTC. It specifies CASSLSRLAGETQYF.

The chain carries TRBV7-3 and TRBJ2-3, with TRBD2 matching 11 bases. The germline CDR1 and CDR2 sequences are SGHTA and FQGTGA. The CDR3 totals 15 residues. V shed 4 bases, J shed 9 bases, and the junction held 9 bases outside the gene matches. The DNA for the CDR3 is TGTGCCAGCAGCTCACTAGCGGGAGTATCACACACGCAGTATTTT. It translates to CASSSLAGVSHTQYF.

The chain has TRBV27 and TRBJ1-4, with D possibly TRBD1 on 5 matching bases. The CDR3 extends over 13 amino acids. CDR1 is MNHEY, CDR2 SMNVEV, per germline (reference sequence). V dropped 9 bases and J dropped 5 bases, with 13 bases sitting between them. The CDR3 loop is CASSGLLNEKLFF. CDR3 DNA sequence: TGTGCCAGTTCGGGACTCCTAAATGAAAAACTGTTTTTT.

The genes are TRBV5-4 and TRBJ1-2, with TRBD1 matching 12 bases. After removal of 4 bases from V and 7 bases from J, the junction contained 5 bases not matched to a gene. This CDR3 region has 14 residues. CDR1 and CDR2 (germline): SGHNT, YYREEE (reference sequence). Written as DNA, the CDR3 is TGTGCCAGCAGCCGCGGGACAGGGGGCATTGGCTACACCTTC. This sequence encodes CASSRGTGGIGYTF. Combining the CDR3 with reference TRBV5-4 and TRBJ1-2 gives the whole variable domain ETGVTQSPTHLIKTRGQQVTLRCSSQSGHNTVSWYQQALGQGPQFIFQYYREEENGRGNFPPRFSGLQFPNYSSELNVNALELDDSALYLCASSRGTGGIGYTFGSGTRLTVV.

DNA of the CDR3: TGCGCCAGCAGTGGCCCAGCGGGGGAGCAGTACGTC. Encoded protein: CASSGPAGEQYV. J is TRBJ2-7 and V is TRBV10-2; 7 positions match TRBD2. This CDR3 has 12 amino acids. Germline assignment: CDR1 WSHSY and CDR2 SAAADI. The V segment lost 4 bases and the J segment 7 bases; nucleotides outside the gene matches: 4.

This clone was counted a few times. The V and J genes are TRBV5-4 and TRBJ2-3; unclear D gene. CDR1 SGHNT and CDR2 YYREEE come from the germline V gene (reference sequence). Trimming took off 0 bases at V and 2 bases at J, with 7 bases between the two ends. The CDR3 has 14 residues. CDR3 sequence (DNA): TGTGCCAGCAGCTTGGGGGCAGACACAGATACGCAGTATTTT. Translating gives CASSLGADTDTQYF.

This clone was detected a few times. CDR3 coding DNA: TGTGCCAGCAGCGACGATTACCGGGACAGCCTCTACGAGCAGTACTTC. Its translation: CASSDDYRDSLYEQYF. The genes are TRBV7-8 and TRBJ2-7, with TRBD1 identical over 7 bases. The length of the CDR3 is 16 residues. CDR1 is SGHVS and CDR2 is FQNEAQ in the germline V gene. The V segment lost 5 bases and the J segment 3 bases; nucleotides outside the gene matches: 13.

The chain employs TRBV28 and TRBJ1-2; D may be TRBD1 (6 bases). Trimming shortened V by 6 bases and J by 7 bases, and 12 bases separated the two germline ends. Germline CDR1 MDHEN, CDR2 SYDVKM. CDR3 length: 12 amino acids. As DNA, the CDR3 is TGTGCCAGCAGACACCAGGGGAGTGGCTACACCTTC. It translates to CASRHQGSGYTF.

This sequence joins TRBV7-3 and TRBJ2-7; tentatively, D is TRBD2 (6 bases). With 5 bases removed from V and 3 bases from J, the gap between germline ends came to 11 bases. Germline-derived CDR1 and CDR2 are SGHTA and FQGTGA. The CDR3 is 13 amino acids. In DNA, the CDR3 is TGTGCCAGCAGCCGGGACTTAAACTACGAGCAGTACTTC. Protein product: CASSRDLNYEQYF.